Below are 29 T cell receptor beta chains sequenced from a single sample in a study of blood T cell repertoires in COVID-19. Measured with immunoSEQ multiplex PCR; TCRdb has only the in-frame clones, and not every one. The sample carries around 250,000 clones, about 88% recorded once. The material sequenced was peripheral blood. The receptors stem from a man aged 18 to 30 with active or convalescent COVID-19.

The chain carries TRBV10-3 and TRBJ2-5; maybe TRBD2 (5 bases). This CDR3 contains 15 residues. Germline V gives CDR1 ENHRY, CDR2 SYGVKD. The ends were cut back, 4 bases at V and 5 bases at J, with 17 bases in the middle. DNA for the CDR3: TGTGCCATCAGTGTTGGTGGAGAACGGAGGGAGACCCAGTACTTC. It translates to CAISVGGERRETQYF.

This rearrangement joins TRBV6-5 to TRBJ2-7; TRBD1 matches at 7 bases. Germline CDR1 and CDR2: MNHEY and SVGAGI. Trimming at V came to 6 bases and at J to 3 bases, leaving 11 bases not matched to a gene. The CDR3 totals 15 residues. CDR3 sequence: CASSAKSGQSYEQYF. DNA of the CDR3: TGTGCCAGCAGCGCTAAATCGGGACAGAGCTACGAGCAGTACTTC.

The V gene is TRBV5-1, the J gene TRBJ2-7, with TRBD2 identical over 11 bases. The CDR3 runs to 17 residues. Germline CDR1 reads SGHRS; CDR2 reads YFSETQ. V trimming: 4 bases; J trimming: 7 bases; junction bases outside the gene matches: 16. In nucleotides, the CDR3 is TGCGCCAGCAGCACCATGCTAACTAGCGGGAGTTCAGAAGAGCAGTACTTC. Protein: CASSTMLTSGSSEEQYF.

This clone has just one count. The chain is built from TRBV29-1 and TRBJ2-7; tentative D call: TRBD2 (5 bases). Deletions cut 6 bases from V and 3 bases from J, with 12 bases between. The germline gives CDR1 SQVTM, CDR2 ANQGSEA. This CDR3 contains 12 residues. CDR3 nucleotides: TGCAGCGTGAAAGCGGTAGACTACGAGCAGTACTTC. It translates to CSVKAVDYEQYF.

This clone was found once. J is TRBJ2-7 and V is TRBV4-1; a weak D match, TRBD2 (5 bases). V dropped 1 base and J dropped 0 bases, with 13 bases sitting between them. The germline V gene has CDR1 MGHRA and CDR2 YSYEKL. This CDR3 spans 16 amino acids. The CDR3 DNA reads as TGCGCCAGCAGCCAAGTGGACTTAATGAGCTCCTACGAGCAGTACTTC. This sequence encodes CASSQVDLMSSYEQYF.

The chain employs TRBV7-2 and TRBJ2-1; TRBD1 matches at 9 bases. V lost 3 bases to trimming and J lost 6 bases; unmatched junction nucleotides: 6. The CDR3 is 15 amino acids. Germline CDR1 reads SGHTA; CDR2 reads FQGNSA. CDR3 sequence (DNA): TGTGCCAGCAGCTTTAGGGGGACAGGGATCAATGAGCAGTTCTTC. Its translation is CASSFRGTGINEQFF.

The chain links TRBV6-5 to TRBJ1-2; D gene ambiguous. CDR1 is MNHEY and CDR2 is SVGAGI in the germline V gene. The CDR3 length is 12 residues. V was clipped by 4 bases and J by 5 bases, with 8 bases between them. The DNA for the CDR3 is TGTGCCAGCAGTTTTGAGGGTTATGGCTACACCTTC. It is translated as CASSFEGYGYTF.

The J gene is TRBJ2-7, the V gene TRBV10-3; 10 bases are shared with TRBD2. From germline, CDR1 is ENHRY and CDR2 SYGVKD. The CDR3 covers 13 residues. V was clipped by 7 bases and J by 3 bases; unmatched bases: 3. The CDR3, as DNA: TGTGCCATCAAGCGGGAGGGCCTCTACGAGCAGTACTTC. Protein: CAIKREGLYEQYF.

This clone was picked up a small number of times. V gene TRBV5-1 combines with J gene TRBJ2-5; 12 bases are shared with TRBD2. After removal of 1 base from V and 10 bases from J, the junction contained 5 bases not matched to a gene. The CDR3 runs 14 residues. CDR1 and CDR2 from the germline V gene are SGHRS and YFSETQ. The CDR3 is CASSLPGTSGRQYF. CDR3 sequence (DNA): TGCGCCAGCAGCTTGCCAGGGACTAGCGGGCGCCAGTACTTC.

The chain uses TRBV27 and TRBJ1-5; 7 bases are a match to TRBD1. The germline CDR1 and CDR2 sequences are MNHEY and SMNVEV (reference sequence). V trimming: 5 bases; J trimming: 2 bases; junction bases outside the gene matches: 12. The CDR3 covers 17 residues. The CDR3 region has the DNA TGTGCCAGCAGTCCGTACGCCACAGGGGAAGGCAATCAGCCCCAGCATTTT. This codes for CASSPYATGEGNQPQHF.

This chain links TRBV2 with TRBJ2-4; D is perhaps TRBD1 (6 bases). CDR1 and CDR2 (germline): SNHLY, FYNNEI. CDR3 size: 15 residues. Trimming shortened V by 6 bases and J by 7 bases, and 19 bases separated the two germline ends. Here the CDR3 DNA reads TGTGCCAGCAGCGCCGACTGGGGCCAGGGGAACATTCAGTACTTC. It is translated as CASSADWGQGNIQYF.

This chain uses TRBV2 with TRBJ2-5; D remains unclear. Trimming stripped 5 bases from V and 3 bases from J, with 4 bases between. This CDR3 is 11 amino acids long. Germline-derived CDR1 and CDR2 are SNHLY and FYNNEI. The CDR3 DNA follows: TGTGCCAGCAGTTTCGAAGAGACCCAGTACTTC. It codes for CASSFEETQYF.

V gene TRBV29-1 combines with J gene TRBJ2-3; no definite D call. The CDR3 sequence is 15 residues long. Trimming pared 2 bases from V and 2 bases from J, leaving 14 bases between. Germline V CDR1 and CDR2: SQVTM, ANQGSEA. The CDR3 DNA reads TGCAGCGTTGAATCATACCAGGTGACCACAGATACGCAGTATTTT. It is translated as CSVESYQVTTDTQYF.

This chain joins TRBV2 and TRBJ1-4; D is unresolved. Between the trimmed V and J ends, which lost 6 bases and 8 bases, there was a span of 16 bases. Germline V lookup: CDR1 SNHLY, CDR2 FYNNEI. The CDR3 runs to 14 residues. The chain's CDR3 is CASSTGRGDEKLFF. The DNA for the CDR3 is TGTGCCAGCAGCACTGGACGGGGTGACGAAAAACTGTTTTTT.

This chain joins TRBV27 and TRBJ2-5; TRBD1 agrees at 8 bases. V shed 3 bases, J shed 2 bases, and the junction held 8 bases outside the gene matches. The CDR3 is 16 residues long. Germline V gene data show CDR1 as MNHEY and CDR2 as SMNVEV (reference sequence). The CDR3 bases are TGTGCCAGCAGTTTTTCGACAGGGGCCCCTCAAGAGACCCAGTACTTC. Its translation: CASSFSTGAPQETQYF.

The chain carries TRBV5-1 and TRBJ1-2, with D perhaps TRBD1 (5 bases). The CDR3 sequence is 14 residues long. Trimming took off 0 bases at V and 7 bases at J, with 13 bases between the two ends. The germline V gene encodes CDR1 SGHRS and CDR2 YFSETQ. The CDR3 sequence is CASSLAGGQFGYTF. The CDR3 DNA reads TGCGCCAGCAGCTTGGCCGGGGGTCAGTTTGGCTACACCTTC.

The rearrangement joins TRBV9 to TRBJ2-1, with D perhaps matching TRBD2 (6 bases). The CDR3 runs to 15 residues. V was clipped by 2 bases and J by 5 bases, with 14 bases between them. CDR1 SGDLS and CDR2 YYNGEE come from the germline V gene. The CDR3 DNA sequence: TGTGCCAGCAGCGTCTTAGCGGAGCCCCACAATGAGCAGTTCTTC. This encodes CASSVLAEPHNEQFF.

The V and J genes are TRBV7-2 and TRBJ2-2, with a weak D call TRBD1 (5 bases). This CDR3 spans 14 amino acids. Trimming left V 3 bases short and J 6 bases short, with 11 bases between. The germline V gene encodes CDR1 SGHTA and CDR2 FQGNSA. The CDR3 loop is CASSFQGTAGELFF. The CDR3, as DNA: TGTGCCAGCAGCTTTCAGGGAACCGCCGGGGAGCTGTTTTTT.

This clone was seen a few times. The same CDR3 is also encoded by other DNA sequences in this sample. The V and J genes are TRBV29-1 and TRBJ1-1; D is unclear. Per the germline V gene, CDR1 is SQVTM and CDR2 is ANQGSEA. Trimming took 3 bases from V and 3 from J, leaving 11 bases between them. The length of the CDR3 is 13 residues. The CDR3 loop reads CSVDETGDTEAFF. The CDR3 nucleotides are TGCAGCGTTGATGAGACGGGAGACACTGAAGCTTTCTTT.

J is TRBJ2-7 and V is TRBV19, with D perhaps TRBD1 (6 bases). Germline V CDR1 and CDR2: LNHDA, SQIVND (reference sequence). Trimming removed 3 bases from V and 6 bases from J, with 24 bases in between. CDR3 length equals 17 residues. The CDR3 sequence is CASSIDGDTAWTREQYF. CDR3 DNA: TGTGCCAGTAGTATCGACGGGGACACAGCATGGACACGCGAGCAGTACTTC.

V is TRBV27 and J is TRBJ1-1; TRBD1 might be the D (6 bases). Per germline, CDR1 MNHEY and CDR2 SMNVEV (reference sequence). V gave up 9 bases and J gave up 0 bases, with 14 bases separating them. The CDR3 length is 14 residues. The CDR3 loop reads CASRAGVVNTEAFF. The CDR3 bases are TGTGCCAGTCGAGCAGGGGTGGTGAACACTGAAGCTTTCTTT.

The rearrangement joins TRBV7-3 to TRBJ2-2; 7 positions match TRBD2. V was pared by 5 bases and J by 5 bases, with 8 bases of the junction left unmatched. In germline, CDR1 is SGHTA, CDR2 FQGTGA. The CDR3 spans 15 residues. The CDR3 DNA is TGTGCCAGCAGCCCGACAGTCGGGGGGACCGGGGAGCTGTTTTTT. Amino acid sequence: CASSPTVGGTGELFF.

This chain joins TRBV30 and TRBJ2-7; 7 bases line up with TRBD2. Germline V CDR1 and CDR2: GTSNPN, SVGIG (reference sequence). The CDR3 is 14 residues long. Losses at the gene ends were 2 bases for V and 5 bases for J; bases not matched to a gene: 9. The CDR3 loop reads CAWSLGRWEDEQYF. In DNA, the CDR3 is TGTGCCTGGAGTCTCGGGAGGTGGGAAGACGAGCAGTACTTC.

The CDR3 here is CASSSRLWTSGTYEQYF. CDR3 DNA sequence: TGTGCCAGCAGCTCCCGCCTATGGACTAGCGGGACTTACGAGCAGTACTTC. The V gene is TRBV5-8, the J gene TRBJ2-7; 12 nucleotides match TRBD2. Trimming took 3 bases from V and 4 from J; bases not matched to a gene: 11. The CDR3 has 17 amino acids. The germline V gene encodes CDR1 SGHTS and CDR2 YDEGEE.

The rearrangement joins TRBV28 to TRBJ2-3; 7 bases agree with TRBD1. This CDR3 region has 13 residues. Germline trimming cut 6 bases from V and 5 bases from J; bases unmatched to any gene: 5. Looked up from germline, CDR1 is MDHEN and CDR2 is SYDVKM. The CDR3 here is CASRPDRVDTQYF. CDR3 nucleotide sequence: TGTGCCAGCAGACCCGACAGGGTAGATACGCAGTATTTT.

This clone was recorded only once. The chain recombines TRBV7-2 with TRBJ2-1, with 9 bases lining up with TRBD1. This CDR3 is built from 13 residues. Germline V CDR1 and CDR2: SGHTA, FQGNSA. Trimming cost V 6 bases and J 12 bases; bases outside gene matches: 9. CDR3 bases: TGTGCCAGCAGTCAACCGGGGACAGGGAGGCAGTTCTTC. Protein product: CASSQPGTGRQFF.

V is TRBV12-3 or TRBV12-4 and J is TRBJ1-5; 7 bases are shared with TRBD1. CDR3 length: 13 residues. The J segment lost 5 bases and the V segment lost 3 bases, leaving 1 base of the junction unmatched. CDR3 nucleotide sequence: TGTGCCAGCAGTTTTGGGACAGATCAGCCCCAGCATTTT. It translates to CASSFGTDQPQHF.

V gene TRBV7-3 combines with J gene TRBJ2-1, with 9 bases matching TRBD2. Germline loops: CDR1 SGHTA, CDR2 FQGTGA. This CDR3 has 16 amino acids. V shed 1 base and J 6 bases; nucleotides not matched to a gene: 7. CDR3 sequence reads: CASSLISGSGSNEQFF. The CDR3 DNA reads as TGTGCCAGCAGCTTAATATCGGGTAGCGGGAGCAATGAGCAGTTCTTC.

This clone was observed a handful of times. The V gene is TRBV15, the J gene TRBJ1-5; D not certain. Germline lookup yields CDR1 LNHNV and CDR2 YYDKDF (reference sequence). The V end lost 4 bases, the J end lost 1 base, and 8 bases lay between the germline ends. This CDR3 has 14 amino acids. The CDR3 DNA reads TGTGCCACCAGCAAGAGGGAAAGCAATCAGCCCCAGCATTTT. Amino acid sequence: CATSKRESNQPQHF.